This TCR beta chain comes out of a study of blood T cell repertoires in COVID-19 (dated by TCRdb to between 2020 and 2021). Turning to the overall study: Samples covering the acute and convalescent phases of COVID-19 were provided by collaborators in the United States, Italy and Spain. The prospective study material was composed of cDNA or gDNA derived from T cells, B-cell-depleted T cells, or PBMCs. The dataset comprised deeply sampled blood TCRbeta repertoires from subjects exposed to, actively infected with, or recovered from COVID-19. The repertoires were released in a freely available public database meant as a resource for research on the immune response to SARS-CoV-2. Samples came from the ongoing ImmuneRACE study (first 160 participants) plus 1,254 subjects from 6 global collaborators. A de-identified subject ID, COVID-19 status, age in years and sex were almost always included in the sample metadata. HLA class I and class II types, where available, came from metadata supplied by the sample provider rather than from assay-based typing.

For this chain, trimming is 6 bases at the V end and 5 bases at the J end, and the number of junction bases without a gene match is 10. As encoded in the germline V gene, CDR1 is MDHEN while CDR2 is SYDVKM. From cysteine to phenylalanine, the CDR3 is 14 amino acids long. Here the CDR3 DNA is all that survives: 42 bases in frame from base 1. General findings and caveats noted by the study authors: The quantity of clinical and demographic metadata differed by source and by participant and was supplied without curation.

In Seattle, one collaborating source enrolled patients while the infection was active and tracked those patients longitudinally over the course of disease. Whole blood was collected in K2EDTA tubes by collaborating institutions according to the institutions' own protocols. For TCRbeta analysis, collaborators shipped samples as frozen whole blood, isolated PBMCs, or DNA extracted from either of those sample types. Remarks on this clone: This receptor's antigen is unknown. One base away there is no much larger clone; base qualities are not given.

TCRbeta CDR3 regions were amplified from genomic DNA using the immunoSEQ Assay, a bias-controlled multiplex PCR. Turning to the authors' computational methods: Nucleated cell counts per sample were estimated from amplification of reference gene primers within the assay. To quantify the absolute abundance of each unique TCRbeta CDR3 rearrangement, sequence reads were collapsed and filtered. For each sample, productive Simpson clonality was calculated as the square root of Simpson's diversity index across productive rearrangements. What TCRdb holds here is the immuneACCESS table cut down to in-frame rearrangements. Part of the clones is not present; checked against another copy, under half of the missing clones reflect an unresolved V gene, and the others are unexplained. The DNA was the basis for D and trimming; V, J and clone size are from that table. For this sample there are 130,000 to 150,000 clones; 75% to 90% appear just once. Over 10% of the sample rests with the top ten.

The TCR comes from a man in his late teens or twenties with COVID-19, enrolled during active disease. Sequencing used peripheral blood. The rearranged segments are TRBV28 and TRBJ2-7; 7 bases in between match TRBD1. The DNA sequence reads TGTGCCAGCAGCTATCCGGGACAGAGGGACGAGCAGTACTTC. Its protein reads: CASSYPGQRDEQYF.